This entry lists 27 T cell receptor beta chains sequenced from one sample in a study of blood T cell repertoires in COVID-19. The repertoire was sequenced with immunoSEQ multiplex PCR; TCRdb's copy has only in-frame clones and lacks some. This table holds 250,000 or so clones, 83% found once. The sequencing sample was made of peripheral blood. Source of these receptors: a human donor in a cohort sampled during active COVID-19.

This clone showed up just once. A clone one base away is much larger, so this may be a read error. This chain links TRBV19 with TRBJ1-3, with D hard to call. V lost 7 bases and J lost 6, with 28 bases in between. Germline lookup yields CDR1 LNHDA and CDR2 SQIVND (reference sequence). The CDR3 length is 18 residues. The CDR3 here is CASTSLGRKLEGENTIYF. Written as DNA, the CDR3 is TGTGCCAGTACCAGCCTTGGACGGAAACTTGAGGGAGAAAACACCATATATTTT.

This clone was seen only once. The chain carries TRBV24-1 and TRBJ2-6; D might be TRBD1 (6 bases). The CDR3 is made up of 16 amino acids. Between the trimmed V and J ends, which lost 9 bases and 0 bases, there was a span of 14 bases. CDR1 and CDR2 (germline): KGHDR, SFDVKD. The DNA of the CDR3 is TGTGCCACCTCGGACAGATTAAGCTCTGGGGCCAACGTCCTGACTTTC. Translated: CATSDRLSSGANVLTF.

This clone has more than one count but fewer than ten. The chain couples TRBV7-9 to TRBJ1-6; D may be TRBD1 (5 bases). This CDR3 is built from 13 residues. Germline loops: CDR1 SEHNR, CDR2 FQNEAQ (reference sequence). Trimming pared 2 bases from V and 10 bases from J, leaving 9 bases between. CDR3: CASSLKGRSPLHF. The CDR3 DNA reads as TGTGCCAGCAGCTTAAAGGGGCGCTCACCCCTCCACTTT. Complete variable domain (other parts from reference TRBV7-9 and TRBJ1-6): DTGVSQNPRHKITKRGQNVTFRCDPISEHNRLYWYRQTLGQGPEFLTYFQNEAQLEKSRLLSDRFSAERPKGSFSTLEIQRTEQGDSAMYLCASSLKGRSPLHFGNGTRLTVT.

This clone was detected only once. The chain uses TRBV5-1 and TRBJ2-2; D remains ambiguous. CDR1 and CDR2 from the germline V gene are SGHRS and YFSETQ. V was cut by 3 bases and J by 0 bases, with 12 bases left in between. CDR3 length equals 16 residues. The CDR3 DNA sequence: TGCGCCAGCAGCTCCATAGGAGACGCGAACACCGGGGAGCTGTTTTTT. Translated: CASSSIGDANTGELFF.

The chain joins TRBV6-5 to TRBJ1-4, with a weak D call TRBD1 (6 bases). This CDR3 region has 13 residues. The germline CDR1 and CDR2 sequences are MNHEY and SVGAGI. Trimming pared 8 bases from V and 7 bases from J, leaving 14 bases between. The CDR3, as DNA: TGTGCCAGCGCCGGGACAAGCGGTGAAAAACTGTTTTTT. Translated: CASAGTSGEKLFF.

The rearrangement links TRBV10-1 to TRBJ2-3, with D perhaps TRBD2 (7 bases). Germline loops: CDR1 WNHNN, CDR2 SYGVQD (reference sequence). V dropped 4 bases and J dropped 5 bases, with 13 bases sitting between them. The CDR3 length is 14 residues. As DNA, the CDR3 is TGCGCCAGCAGTGCTGGGGGGGCCGTAGATACGCAGTATTTT. It is translated as CASSAGGAVDTQYF.

This clone was counted once. V gene TRBV9 combines with J gene TRBJ2-2, with 9 bases fitting TRBD1. The CDR3 spans 15 residues. Trimming removed 2 bases from V and 5 bases from J; junction bases left unmatched: 4. Germline V lookup: CDR1 SGDLS, CDR2 YYNGEE. In DNA, the CDR3 is TGTGCCAGCAGCGTGACAGGGGGAGGTACCGGGGAGCTGTTTTTT. Its protein is CASSVTGGGTGELFF.

The chain uses TRBV27 and TRBJ1-1, with a tentative D call TRBD1 (5 bases). Trimming stripped 5 bases from V and 1 base from J, with 14 bases between. The CDR3 is made up of 15 amino acids. Germline V lookup: CDR1 MNHEY, CDR2 SMNVEV (reference sequence). This CDR3 reads CASSPRSQGNTEAFF. Here the CDR3 DNA reads TGTGCCAGCAGTCCCCGGTCTCAGGGGAACACTGAAGCTTTCTTT.

This clone was recorded only once. The V call is TRBV5-1, the J call TRBJ2-7; weak D call: TRBD1 (5 bases). Trimming shortened V by 0 bases and J by 5 bases, and 15 bases separated the two germline ends. This CDR3 spans 15 amino acids. Germline CDR1 reads SGHRS; CDR2 reads YFSETQ. CDR3 protein: CASSLDIPDRDEQYF. DNA of the CDR3: TGCGCCAGCAGCTTGGACATACCTGACAGAGACGAGCAGTACTTC.

The chain combines TRBV7-6 with TRBJ2-5; 7 bases map to TRBD1. Germline CDR1 reads SGHVS; CDR2 reads FNYEAQ. The length of the CDR3 is 16 residues. Unmatched junction bases numbered 14, after V lost 8 bases and J lost 2 bases. CDR3 sequence reads: CASGRTGTAEQETQYF. The DNA of the CDR3 is TGTGCCAGCGGGCGGACCGGGACAGCGGAACAAGAGACCCAGTACTTC.

This clone appeared once. CDR3 nucleotide sequence: TGTGCCAGTAGTATACAGGGGACAGGGAACACTGAAGCTTTCTTT. Protein: CASSIQGTGNTEAFF. This sequence joins TRBV19 and TRBJ1-1, with 8 bases lining up with TRBD1. V was pared by 2 bases and J by 1 base, with 3 bases of the junction left unmatched. Germline assignment: CDR1 LNHDA and CDR2 SQIVND (reference sequence). CDR3 size: 15 residues.

This chain links TRBV25-1 with TRBJ2-1; TRBD2 matches at 8 bases. The V gene end was trimmed by 1 base and the J gene end by 3 bases; junction bases not matched to a gene: 5. The germline V gene has CDR1 MGHDK and CDR2 SYGVNS. The CDR3 totals 16 residues. The CDR3 loop is CASSELGGGFYNEQFF. Written as DNA, the CDR3 is TGTGCCAGCAGTGAATTAGGCGGGGGGTTCTACAATGAGCAGTTCTTC.

This chain links TRBV6-5 with TRBJ1-2; 8 nucleotides align to TRBD1. With V trimmed by 0 bases and J by 4 bases, 4 bases remained unmatched. CDR3 length equals 15 residues. Germline V gene sequence: CDR1 MNHEY, CDR2 SVGAGI. For the CDR3, the DNA is TGTGCCAGCAGTTACTCGGGCAGGGGGCTCTATGGCTACACCTTC. Translation: CASSYSGRGLYGYTF.

The chain has TRBV28 and TRBJ1-1, with D possibly being TRBD1 (5 bases). CDR3 length equals 14 residues. Trimming removed 2 bases at V and 3 bases at J, with 10 bases between. Germline V gives CDR1 MDHEN, CDR2 SYDVKM. The CDR3, as DNA: TGTGCCAGCAGTTTAACCGGGGGGTACACTGAAGCTTTCTTT. This encodes CASSLTGGYTEAFF.

The gene calls are TRBV5-4 and TRBJ1-1, with 8 bases lining up with TRBD1. The CDR3 runs to 13 residues. The germline gives CDR1 SGHNT, CDR2 YYREEE (reference sequence). V gave up 4 bases and J gave up 10 bases; unmatched junction bases: 9. The DNA for the CDR3 is TGTGCCAGCAGCCCTGGGCAGGGGGCGAGAGCTTTCTTT. The encoded protein is CASSPGQGARAFF.

This clone was counted between two and nine times. This chain uses TRBV5-4 with TRBJ1-2, with D possibly TRBD1 on 5 matching bases. The CDR3 length is 14 residues. CDR1 is SGHNT and CDR2 is YYREEE in the germline V gene (reference sequence). The germline V and J ends were trimmed by 3 bases and 3 bases, with 12 bases remaining between them. CDR3 sequence reads: CASSSGDGHYGYTF. DNA of the CDR3: TGTGCCAGCAGCTCGGGGGACGGACACTATGGCTACACCTTC.

The chain combines TRBV6-6 with TRBJ1-5; TRBD1 agrees at 7 bases. CDR1 and CDR2 from the germline V gene are MNHNY and SVGAGI (reference sequence). The length of the CDR3 is 14 residues. V was clipped by 2 bases and J by 8 bases; unmatched bases: 6. This chain's CDR3 is CASSYEGAREPQHF. CDR3 nucleotide sequence: TGTGCCAGCAGTTACGAGGGGGCCCGCGAGCCCCAGCATTTT.

This clone was seen a few times. This rearrangement joins TRBV19 to TRBJ1-5; 12 bases line up with TRBD1. V lost 3 bases to trimming and J lost 7 bases; unmatched junction nucleotides: 7. The germline V gene encodes CDR1 LNHDA and CDR2 SQIVND (reference sequence). This CDR3 has 16 amino acids. CDR3 amino acids: CASSMKGQGAGQPQHF. In DNA form, the CDR3 reads TGTGCCAGTAGTATGAAGGGACAGGGGGCCGGACAGCCCCAGCATTTT.

This clone turned up a few times. This sequence joins TRBV19 and TRBJ2-7, with 11 bases fitting TRBD1. After removal of 4 bases from V and 2 bases from J, the junction contained 10 bases not matched to a gene. The CDR3 totals 17 residues. Looked up from germline, CDR1 is LNHDA and CDR2 is SQIVND (reference sequence). The CDR3 region is CASSTSWTGGQTYEQYF. Written as DNA, the CDR3 is TGTGCCAGTAGTACCTCATGGACAGGGGGCCAGACCTACGAGCAGTACTTC.

The gene calls are TRBV30 and TRBJ1-1; D call uncertain. The CDR3 loop spans 13 amino acids. Per the germline V gene, CDR1 is GTSNPN and CDR2 is SVGIG (reference sequence). V lost 3 bases, J lost 5 bases, and 13 bases lay in between. The CDR3 is CAWSPMTRTEAFF. The CDR3, as DNA: TGTGCCTGGAGCCCAATGACCAGGACTGAAGCTTTCTTT.

The J gene is TRBJ1-1, the V gene TRBV30; no reliable D call. Trimming stripped 4 bases from V and 1 base from J, with 10 bases between. Germline lookup yields CDR1 GTSNPN and CDR2 SVGIG (reference sequence). The CDR3 is 13 residues long. This CDR3 is CAWILTPNTEAFF. The CDR3 nucleotides read TGTGCCTGGATTCTGACACCGAACACTGAAGCTTTCTTT.

This sequence joins TRBV18 and TRBJ1-1, with a weak D call TRBD1 (6 bases). Germline V gives CDR1 KGHSH, CDR2 LQKENI. Trimming removed 0 bases at V and 4 bases at J, with 12 bases between. The CDR3 loop spans 15 amino acids. The CDR3 nucleotides read TGTGCCAGCTCACCACCGGCGGGGGCCCGCACTGAAGCTTTCTTT. Encoded protein: CASSPPAGARTEAFF.

This clone was detected a few times. J is TRBJ2-7 and V is TRBV6-5; D is possibly TRBD1 (6 bases). With 10 bases removed from V and 4 bases from J, the gap between germline ends came to 11 bases. Germline V CDR1 and CDR2: MNHEY, SVGAGI. This CDR3 is 11 amino acids long. The CDR3 sequence is CATHQGYEQYF. The CDR3 DNA reads TGTGCCACCCATCAGGGGTACGAGCAGTACTTC.

The chain uses TRBV28 and TRBJ2-3; TRBD2 might be the D (5 bases). The CDR3 totals 17 residues. Germline assignment: CDR1 MDHEN and CDR2 SYDVKM. V lost 4 bases and J lost 2, with 19 bases in between. CDR3 loop: CASSSPRERDLTDTQYF. The CDR3 DNA reads TGTGCCAGCAGTTCACCGAGGGAGCGAGACCTCACAGATACGCAGTATTTT.

The rearrangement uses TRBV28 and TRBJ2-6; TRBD1 aligns across 7 bases. J lost 4 bases, V lost 8 bases, and 14 bases had no gene match. The germline gives CDR1 MDHEN, CDR2 SYDVKM. The CDR3 is 17 amino acids. The chain's CDR3 is CASQHRDRGAGANVLTF. CDR3 DNA sequence: TGTGCCAGCCAACACCGGGACAGAGGGGCCGGGGCCAACGTCCTGACTTTC.

The chain uses TRBV12-3 or TRBV12-4 and TRBJ1-3, with D hard to call. V shed 4 bases and J shed 7 bases, with 11 bases lying between them. The CDR3 runs to 13 residues. The CDR3 sequence: CASSSRGGNTIYF. The CDR3 nucleotides are TGTGCCAGCAGTTCCCGTGGCGGTAACACCATATATTTT.

The CDR3 DNA sequence: TGTGCCAGCAGTTTGGACAGGGGGGGCGAGCAGTACTTC. It encodes CASSLDRGGEQYF. The chain recombines TRBV6-4 with TRBJ2-7, with 10 nucleotides matching TRBD1. The V segment lost 5 bases and the J segment 6 bases; nucleotides outside the gene matches: 4. The germline V gene has CDR1 MRHNA and CDR2 SNTAGT. This CDR3 is 13 amino acids long.